These 17 T cell receptor beta chains were sequenced from one sample in a study of blood T cell repertoires in COVID-19. Method: immunoSEQ multiplex PCR; TCRdb's copy keeps in-frame clones and lacks some. The repertoire holds over 200,000 clones, around nine tenths seen once, with about 10% in the top ten. Source material: peripheral blood. All receptors come from a man between 40 and 49 years old who had recovered from COVID-19.

The genes are TRBV5-8 and TRBJ2-3; a possible D gene is TRBD2 (5 bases). The CDR3 spans 16 residues. Per the germline V gene, CDR1 is SGHTS and CDR2 is YDEGEE. V lost 1 base and J lost 1, with 13 bases in between. Here the CDR3 DNA reads TGTGCCAGCAGCTTGTTCCTGGGGAGCCGCACAGATACGCAGTATTTT. Protein product: CASSLFLGSRTDTQYF.

The chain links TRBV11-2 to TRBJ2-1; TRBD2 is a possible D gene (5 bases). Deletions cut 3 bases from V and 8 bases from J, with 11 bases between. The V gene's germline CDR1 is SGHAT and CDR2 FQNNGV. The CDR3 contains 13 residues. The chain's CDR3 is CASSLPWRDEQFF. The CDR3 coding sequence is TGTGCCAGCAGCTTGCCCTGGCGGGATGAGCAGTTCTTC.

J is TRBJ2-2 and V is TRBV18; possibly TRBD2 for D (6 bases). The V end lost 5 bases, the J end lost 0 bases, and 10 bases lay between the germline ends. CDR3 length: 15 residues. Germline CDR1 is KGHSH and CDR2 is LQKENI. The CDR3 region is CASSMTGANTGELFF. CDR3 in DNA: TGTGCCAGCTCAATGACGGGAGCGAACACCGGGGAGCTGTTTTTT.

V usage is TRBV24-1 and J usage is TRBJ2-1, with 7 bases that match TRBD1. This CDR3 has 16 residues. Germline V CDR1 and CDR2: KGHDR, SFDVKD. After removal of 2 bases from V and 2 bases from J, the junction contained 5 bases not matched to a gene. CDR3 nucleotides: TGTGCCACCAGTGATTCCCGACAGGGAACCTACAATGAGCAGTTCTTC. Amino acids: CATSDSRQGTYNEQFF.

The V and J genes are TRBV18 and TRBJ2-1; 7 bases are shared with TRBD1. The CDR3 has 14 amino acids. After removal of 4 bases from V and 8 bases from J, the junction contained 8 bases not matched to a gene. The germline CDR1 and CDR2 sequences are KGHSH and LQKENI. In DNA, the CDR3 is TGTGCCAGCTCACGGGGACAGTTTGTGGATGAGCAGTTCTTC. Translated: CASSRGQFVDEQFF. The full variable domain, rest sourced from reference TRBV18 and TRBJ2-1, is NAGVMQNPRHLVRRRGQEARLRCSPMKGHSHVYWYRQLPEEGLKFMVYLQKENIIDESGMPKERFSAEFPKEGPSILRIQQVVRGDSAAYFCASSRGQFVDEQFFGPGTRLTVL.

The chain is built from TRBV5-1 and TRBJ1-1; D is perhaps TRBD1 (6 bases). The CDR3 contains 13 residues. CDR1 is SGHRS and CDR2 is YFSETQ in the germline V gene. Trimming removed 1 base from V and 7 bases from J, with 11 bases in between. The CDR3 loop reads CASSLTGQLEAFF. CDR3 nucleotides: TGCGCCAGCAGCTTGACTGGACAGCTTGAAGCTTTCTTT.

This clone has only a few counts. The chain is built from TRBV21-1 and TRBJ1-5; the table gives TRBD1 as D, unverified against the DNA. TRBV21-1 is shown as a pseudogene. The CDR3 is 16 residues long. The CDR3 region is CASSRTQGYGNQPQHF. CDR3 in DNA: TGTGCCAGCAGCCGAACACAGGGGTACGGGAATCAGCCCCAGCATTTT.

The chain employs TRBV14 and TRBJ2-3, with unresolved D. This CDR3 contains 13 residues. Per the germline V gene, CDR1 is SGHDN and CDR2 is FVKESK. V was cut by 6 bases and J by 4 bases, with 11 bases left in between. CDR3 DNA: TGTGCCAGCAGACCTGTAGCAGCAGATACGCAGTATTTT. This encodes CASRPVAADTQYF.

The chain combines TRBV6-1 with TRBJ1-5, with 7 bases fitting TRBD1. Per germline, CDR1 MNHNS and CDR2 SASEGT. This CDR3 spans 15 amino acids. V shed 3 bases and J 6 bases; nucleotides not matched to a gene: 8. The chain's CDR3 is CASSDQTGVGQPQHF. CDR3 sequence (DNA): TGTGCCAGCAGTGACCAAACAGGGGTAGGTCAGCCCCAGCATTTT.

The chain couples TRBV20-1 to TRBJ1-1; TRBD1 might be the D (5 bases). Germline V lookup: CDR1 DFQATT, CDR2 SNEGSKA (reference sequence). The CDR3 spans 14 residues. Deletions cut 3 bases from V and 1 base from J, with 12 bases between. CDR3 region: CSASTVDKNTEAFF. The CDR3 coding sequence is TGCAGTGCTAGTACCGTGGACAAGAACACTGAAGCTTTCTTT.

The CDR3 sequence is CASRATGIYGYTF. For the CDR3, the DNA is TGTGCCAGCAGGGCGACAGGGATCTATGGCTACACCTTC. The V call is TRBV6-5, the J call TRBJ1-2; 7 nucleotides line up with TRBD1. Germline V gene sequence: CDR1 MNHEY, CDR2 SVGAGI. J gave up 4 bases and V 6 bases, and 5 bases lay outside the gene matches. The CDR3 has 13 residues.

The chain couples TRBV7-8 to TRBJ2-7; 7 bases map to TRBD2. The length of the CDR3 is 16 residues. The V and J ends lost 0 bases and 2 bases, in that order; junction bases with no gene match: 7. Germline CDR1 reads SGHVS; CDR2 reads FQNEAQ. CDR3: CASSLAWKGTTYEQYF. CDR3 nucleotide sequence: TGTGCCAGCAGCTTAGCGTGGAAAGGGACTACCTACGAGCAGTACTTC. Using reference TRBV7-8 and TRBJ2-7 for the parts outside the CDR3, the full variable domain is GAGVSQSPRYKVAKRGQDVALRCDPISGHVSLFWYQQALGQGPEFLTYFQNEAQLDKSGLPSDRFFAERPEGSVSTLKIQRTQQEDSAVYLCASSLAWKGTTYEQYFGPGTRLTVT.

The chain employs TRBV7-8 and TRBJ1-2; a weak D match, TRBD1 (5 bases). Between the trimmed V and J ends, which lost 5 bases and 4 bases, there was a span of 11 bases. CDR3 length equals 13 residues. CDR1 SGHVS and CDR2 FQNEAQ come from the germline V gene. CDR3 in amino acids: CASSPGGVYGYTF. Written as DNA, the CDR3 is TGTGCCAGCAGCCCCGGGGGGGTCTATGGCTACACCTTC. Complete variable domain (other parts from reference TRBV7-8 and TRBJ1-2): GAGVSQSPRYKVAKRGQDVALRCDPISGHVSLFWYQQALGQGPEFLTYFQNEAQLDKSGLPSDRFFAERPEGSVSTLKIQRTQQEDSAVYLCASSPGGVYGYTFGSGTRLTVV.

This clone has just one count. The chain combines TRBV7-8 with TRBJ2-3, with 10 positions matching TRBD2. The germline V gene encodes CDR1 SGHVS and CDR2 FQNEAQ. V dropped 1 base and J dropped 5; count of bases not matched to a gene: 6. CDR3 length equals 16 residues. The CDR3 nucleotides are TGTGCCAGCAGCTTAGGCCAGCGGGGGGGAAAAGATACGCAGTATTTT. This codes for CASSLGQRGGKDTQYF.

The V and J genes are TRBV18 and TRBJ2-7, with TRBD1 identical over 7 bases. CDR3 length: 16 residues. The trim removed 6 bases at V and 3 bases at J, leaving 14 bases unmatched. CDR1 KGHSH and CDR2 LQKENI come from the germline V gene. The CDR3 sequence is CASSPLPRTGNYEQYF. For the CDR3, the DNA is TGTGCCAGCTCCCCCCTCCCTAGGACAGGTAACTACGAGCAGTACTTC.

The gene calls are TRBV24-1 and TRBJ2-2, with 8 bases lining up with TRBD2. This CDR3 has 17 amino acids. The V gene's germline CDR1 is KGHDR and CDR2 SFDVKD. The trim removed 10 bases at V and 7 bases at J, leaving 19 bases unmatched. CDR3 coding DNA: TGTGCCACACCGGGGGGTTTAGCGGGGCGAAGGGACGGGGAGCTGTTTTTT. It encodes CATPGGLAGRRDGELFF.

V and J are TRBV10-3 and TRBJ1-5; D unresolved. Germline V gene lookup returns CDR1 ENHRY and CDR2 SYGVKD. The CDR3 spans 15 residues. V gave up 0 bases and J gave up 3 bases, with 9 bases separating them. CDR3 loop: CAISESSQSNQPQHF. In DNA form, the CDR3 reads TGTGCCATCAGTGAGTCGTCGCAGTCCAATCAGCCCCAGCATTTT.